The 3 T cell receptor beta chains given below trace back to one sample, sequenced in a study of regulatory T cells in long-lasting Graves disease. Indicated time point: newly diagnosed GD, antithyroid drugs for less than 3 months. From RNA extracted from PBMCs, the TCR library was made. Assembly of TCR beta libraries relied on iRepertoire HTBI primers together with Arm-PCR of CDR3 regions. TCRdb processed the multiplex PCR reads anew with MiXCR; each CDR3 protein has one entry. Of about 540,000 distinct CDR3 sequences listed, roughly 12% are singletons. The data also belong to a second study, concerning T cells in Graves' hyperthyroidism and ophthalmopathy.

Sample: peripheral blood mononuclear cells (PBMCs), taken at new diagnosis, from a patient treated with antithyroid drugs. These receptor sequences come from a young man with Graves disease.

This clonotype was counted many times. V is TRBV7-9 and J is TRBJ2-2; D unclear. This CDR3 region has 14 residues. V was pared by 3 bases and J by 7 bases, with 12 bases between. Germline lookup yields CDR1 SEHNR and CDR2 FQNEAQ (reference sequence). CDR3 amino acids: CASSFDSEYGELFF. The CDR3, as DNA: TGTGCCAGCAGCTTTGACTCCGAGTACGGGGAGCTGTTTTTT.

As for this clonotype: At one of its ends the junction is not consistent with the germline gene, which may arise from a read error. The CDR3 DNA reads TGTGCCAGTAGTTATGGGGGAGGGCTTGTCTTC. Translated, it gives CASSYGGGLVF. V usage is TRBV19 and J usage is TRBJ2-1, with 7 positions matching TRBD2. The germline CDR1 and CDR2 sequences are LNHDA and SQIVND (reference sequence). The CDR3 is 11 residues long.

A note on this clonotype: This is likely an artifact of a read error, given a far larger clone one base away. The CDR3 nucleotides are TGTGCCAGCAGTGAAGGCGGAGAGACGAACAATGAGCAGTCCTTC. Translation gives CASSEGGETNNEQSF. The chain carries TRBV2 and TRBJ2-3, with D uncertain. CDR3 length equals 15 residues. CDR1 is SNHLY, CDR2 FYNNEI, per germline. The entire variable domain, with the rest obtained from reference TRBV2 and TRBJ2-3, is as follows: EPEVTQTPSHQVTQMGQEVILRCVPISNHLYFYWYRQILGQKVEFLVSFYNNEISEKSEIFDDQFSVERPDGSNFTLKIRSTKLEDSAMYFCASSEGGETNNEQSFGPGTRLTVL.